This T cell receptor (beta chain) was observed in a study of cytomegalovirus exposure and HLA in healthy donors. A multiplex PCR was run with 60 Vbeta primers and 13 Jbeta primers. Generated by immunoSEQ multiplex PCR, the TCRdb table keeps only in-frame clones and is missing some. The data hold roughly 150,000 clones, with 60% to 80% observed a single time. Study-wide results and caveats: The study carried out a later analysis of TCR beta sequences. It associated approximately 15,000 of them with specific HLA alleles at a false discovery rate of 0.05. The CMV antigen specificity of a few CMV-associated chains was confirmed through in vitro analysis.

About this clone: The antigen is not known.

Sequencing used PBMCs. This TCR was recovered from a young man in good health and CMV-seropositive.

The CDR3 nucleotides are TGTGCCAGCAGTCCCAAAGCGGGAGACCACGAGCAGTACTTC. Protein: CASSPKAGDHEQYF. The V and J genes are TRBV27 and TRBJ2-7, with 8 nucleotides matching TRBD2. With V trimmed by 5 bases and J by 5 bases, 8 bases remained unmatched. The CDR3 is 14 residues long. Germline V lookup: CDR1 MNHEY, CDR2 SMNVEV (reference sequence).